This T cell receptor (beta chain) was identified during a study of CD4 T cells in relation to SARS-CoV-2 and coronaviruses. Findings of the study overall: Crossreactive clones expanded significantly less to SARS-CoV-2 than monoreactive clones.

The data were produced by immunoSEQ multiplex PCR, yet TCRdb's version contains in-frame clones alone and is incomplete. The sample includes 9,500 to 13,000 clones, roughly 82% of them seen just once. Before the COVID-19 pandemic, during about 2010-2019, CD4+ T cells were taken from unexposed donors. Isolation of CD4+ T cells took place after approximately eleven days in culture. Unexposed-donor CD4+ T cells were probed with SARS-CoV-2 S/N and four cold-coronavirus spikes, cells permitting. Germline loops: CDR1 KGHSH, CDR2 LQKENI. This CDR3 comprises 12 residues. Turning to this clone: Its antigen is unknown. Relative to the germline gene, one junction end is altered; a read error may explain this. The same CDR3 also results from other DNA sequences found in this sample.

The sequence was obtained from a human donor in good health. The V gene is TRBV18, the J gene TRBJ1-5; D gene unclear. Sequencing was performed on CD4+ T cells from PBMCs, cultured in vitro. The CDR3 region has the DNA TGCGCCAGCTCAATTGGAAATCAGCCCCAGCATTTT. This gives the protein CASSIGNQPQHF.